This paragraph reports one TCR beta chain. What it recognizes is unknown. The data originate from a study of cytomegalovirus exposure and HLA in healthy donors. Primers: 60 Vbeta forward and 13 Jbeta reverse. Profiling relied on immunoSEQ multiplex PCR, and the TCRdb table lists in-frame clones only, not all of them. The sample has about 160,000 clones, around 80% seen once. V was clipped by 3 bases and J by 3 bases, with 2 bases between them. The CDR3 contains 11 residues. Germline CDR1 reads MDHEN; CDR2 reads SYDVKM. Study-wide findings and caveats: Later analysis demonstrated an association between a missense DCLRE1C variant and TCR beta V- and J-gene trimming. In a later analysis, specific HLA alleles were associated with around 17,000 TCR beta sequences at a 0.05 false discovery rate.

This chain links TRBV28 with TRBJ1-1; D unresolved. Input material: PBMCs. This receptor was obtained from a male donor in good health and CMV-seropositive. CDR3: CASSFDTEAFF. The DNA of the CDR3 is TGTGCCAGCAGTTTCGACACTGAAGCTTTCTTT.